Listed below are T cell receptor beta chains from one sample, sequenced in a study of shared clonotypes between healthy human individuals. Method: immunoSEQ multiplex PCR; TCRdb's copy keeps in-frame clones and lacks some. Of 2 million to 2.5 million clones listed, 85% to 95% were seen once; the top ten hold 0.39%. The sequenced sample consisted of naive CD4+ T cells from PBMCs. The receptors were sampled from a man aged 18 to 30 in good health. Some clones in this sample may be carry-over from other donors' samples. The CDR3 runs from the conserved cysteine through the conserved F or W. D genes are given only for firm matches. Only some rows state a clone size, as once, few, many or a class for expanded clones.

TRBJ2-7	TRBV7-2	.	TRBD2	TGTGCCAGCAGCCCCAGTCAGCGGGAGGTAAAGGGCGAGCAGTACTTC	CASSPSQREVKGEQYF
TRBJ1-3	TRBV7-3	.	.	TGTGCCAGCAGCCTCCCGGGAGCGTCCACCATATATTTT	CASSLPGASTIYF
TRBJ2-3	TRBV7-8	.	TRBD2	TGTGCCAGCAGCTTAGGGCCCGGGACTAGCGGGAGACTGGATAACACAGATACGCAGTATTTT	CASSLGPGTSGRLDNTDTQYF
TRBJ2-1	TRBV29-1	few	TRBD1	TGCAGCGTTGATGGGACAGGACAGGGCGATGAGCAGTTCTTC	CSVDGTGQGDEQFF
TRBJ2-2	TRBV19	.	.	TGTGCCAGTAGTATTCGCTCAGGGACCTCCGGGGAGCTGTTTTTT	CASSIRSGTSGELFF
TRBJ2-7	TRBV4-3	.	TRBD1	TGCGCCAGCAGCCAAGAGAGACAGGGTTTTTTAAGGACCTACGAGCAGTACTTC	CASSQERQGFLRTYEQYF
TRBJ2-7	TRBV6-1	.	TRBD2	TGTGCCAGCAAGATAGCGGGACCCTACGAGCAGTACTTC	CASKIAGPYEQYF
TRBJ2-3	TRBV6-5	once	.	TGTGCCAGCAGTTACTCTCCCCGAGATACGCAGTATTTT	CASSYSPRDTQYF
TRBJ2-1	TRBV18	once	TRBD2	TGTGCCAGCTCATCGGGGACTAGCGGGAATTGGGATGAGCAGTTCTTC	CASSSGTSGNWDEQFF
TRBJ2-3	TRBV18	.	.	TGTGCCAGCTCACCGCGCGAGGGGGTCACAGATACGCAGTATTTT	CASSPREGVTDTQYF
TRBJ2-4	TRBV5-1	.	.	TGCGCCAGCAGCTTGGTTCCGGCCAAAAACATTCAGTACTTC	CASSLVPAKNIQYF
TRBJ2-3	TRBV9	.	TRBD2	TGTGCCAGCAGCGTGACACCGGGACTACCCACAGATACGCAGTATTTT	CASSVTPGLPTDTQYF
TRBJ2-4	TRBV6-1	.	.	TGTGCCAGCAGTGCGGAAAGACAGAGGATAAACATTCAGTACTTC	CASSAERQRINIQYF
TRBJ1-1	TRBV27	.	.	TGTGCCAGCAGTTTATCATATGCGCCGGGGCAGAACACTGAAGCTTTCTTT	CASSLSYAPGQNTEAFF
TRBJ2-1	TRBV4-3	few	TRBD2	TGCGCCAGCAGCCAAGATCTAGCGGAGATCTACAATGAGCAGTTCTTC	CASSQDLAEIYNEQFF
TRBJ2-3	TRBV11-1	once	.	TGTGCCAGCAGCTTAGGGCCGTTATCCACAGATACGCAGTATTTT	CASSLGPLSTDTQYF
TRBJ2-2	TRBV7-8	.	.	TGTGCCAGCAGCACCAACACCGGGGAGCTGTTTTTT	CASSTNTGELFF
TRBJ2-1	TRBV28	.	.	TGTGCCAGCAGTTTACCGATAGCGTACAATGAGCAGTTCTTC	CASSLPIAYNEQFF
TRBJ1-5	TRBV2	.	.	TGTGCCAGCAGCGCCGACGGAGGCAATCAGCCCCAGCATTTT	CASSADGGNQPQHF
TRBJ1-2	TRBV7-9	.	.	TGTGCCAGCAGCTTAGTCCAAGCCCTCTATGGCTACACCTTC	CASSLVQALYGYTF
TRBJ1-2	TRBV29-1	.	.	TGCAGCGTTGCAGTGGAGGCAGTCTATGGCTACACCTTC	CSVAVEAVYGYTF
TRBJ2-5	TRBV10-3	once	.	TGTGCCATGGGCCCAGGGCCGGGGGAGACCCAGTACTTC	CAMGPGPGETQYF
TRBJ1-5	TRBV2	once	TRBD1	TGTGCCAGCAGTTACACAGGGGGCAGCAATCAGCCCCAGCATTTT	CASSYTGGSNQPQHF
TRBJ1-2	TRBV28	.	.	TGTGCCAGCAGCCGGGGGGGCTCCTATGGCTACACCTTC	CASSRGGSYGYTF
TRBJ1-3	TRBV5-6	.	TRBD1	TGTGCCAGCAGCTTGGCGCAGGGGGCTTTCTCTGGAAACACCATATATTTT	CASSLAQGAFSGNTIYF
TRBJ2-2	TRBV15	.	.	TGTGCCACCAGCAGCGAATCCGCAGGGGTAAATACCGGGGAGCTGTTTTTT	CATSSESAGVNTGELFF
TRBJ2-1	TRBV7-6	.	.	TGTGCCAGCAGCGGAAGCAGGGATGAGCAGTTCTTC	CASSGSRDEQFF
TRBJ1-5	TRBV27	.	TRBD1	TGTGCCAGCAGTTCAGGACAGGGGGTAGGTCAGCCCCAGCATTTT	CASSSGQGVGQPQHF
TRBJ2-7	TRBV9	.	TRBD1	TGTGCCAGCAGCGTAGTCAGGGGGCCGTATTTGGGTTACGAGCAGTACTTC	CASSVVRGPYLGYEQYF
TRBJ1-2	TRBV5-1	.	.	TGCGCCAGCAGCCCAACGGACAGCTATGGCTACACCTTC	CASSPTDSYGYTF
TRBJ2-7	TRBV2	.	.	TGTGCCAGCAGTGAAGCCTCAGTCTATCCGACCTACGAGCAGTACTTC	CASSEASVYPTYEQYF
TRBJ2-2	TRBV14	.	.	TGTGCCAGCAGCCAAGTGGGTAGCGGGAACACCGGGGAGCTGTTTTTT	CASSQVGSGNTGELFF
TRBJ2-1	TRBV18	.	TRBD2	TGTGCCAGCTCACCACTCGTCCTAGCGGACCACAATGAGCAGTTCTTC	CASSPLVLADHNEQFF
TRBJ2-5	TRBV14	once	.	TGTGCCAGCAGCCAAGGTAGCCAGACCCAGTACTTC	CASSQGSQTQYF
TRBJ1-1	TRBV28	.	.	TGTGCCAGCACCCCCCGGCGGGGCTGGAACACTGAAGCTTTCTTT	CASTPRRGWNTEAFF
TRBJ1-5	TRBV10-3	.	.	TGTGCCATCAGTCCACAAACTCATCAGCCCCAGCATTTT	CAISPQTHQPQHF
TRBJ1-6	TRBV5-6	.	.	TGTGCCAGCAGCTTGGGACAGGCGAATTCACCCCTCCACTTT	CASSLGQANSPLHF
TRBJ2-3	TRBV7-6	.	.	TGTGCCAGCAGCTTACTGCCGGGGAGCACAGATACGCAGTATTTT	CASSLLPGSTDTQYF
TRBJ2-1	TRBV9	once	TRBD1	TGTGCCAGCAGCGTAGGGACAGGCTCCTACAATGAGCAGTTCTTC	CASSVGTGSYNEQFF
TRBJ1-3	TRBV9	.	.	TGTGCCAGCAGCTTCCGGGACCCTGGAAACACCATATATTTT	CASSFRDPGNTIYF
TRBJ2-2	TRBV7-3	once	.	TGTGCCAGCAGCTTCTCGAAAGGCGCCGGGGAGCTGTTTTTT	CASSFSKGAGELFF
TRBJ1-5	TRBV10-3	.	.	TGTGCCATCAGTCCGTATAGCAATCAGCCCCAGCATTTT	CAISPYSNQPQHF
TRBJ1-2	TRBV6-5	.	.	TGTGCCAGCAGGACGGCCAACTATGGCTACACCTTC	CASRTANYGYTF
TRBJ1-2	TRBV28	.	.	TGTGCCAGCACAAGTTCGGGGGGCGGCCACACCTTC	CASTSSGGGHTF
TRBJ2-3	TRBV18	once	TRBD1	TGTGCCAGCTCACCACGGTCGGACAGGGGGCGCGGAGGTAGTCGAGGAGATACGCAGTATTTT	CASSPRSDRGRGGSRGDTQYF
TRBJ1-4	TRBV29-1	.	.	TGCAGCGCAAGCCGAGACGCAACTAATGAAAAACTGTTTTTT	CSASRDATNEKLFF
TRBJ1-2	TRBV11-2	.	.	TGTGCCAGCAGCTTAGATAGATGGGGCCGCTACACCTTC	CASSLDRWGRYTF
TRBJ1-5	TRBV18	.	TRBD1	TGTGCCAGCTCACCGACGGGACAGGGAGGTCAGCCCCAGCATTTT	CASSPTGQGGQPQHF
TRBJ1-2	TRBV19	.	.	TGTGCCAGTAGTTCGAGGGAGAGCACCCGGCTTAACTATGGCTACACCTTC	CASSSRESTRLNYGYTF
TRBJ2-5	TRBV5-1	.	.	TGCGCCAGCAGCTCTGGACAGGAGACCCAGTACTTC	CASSSGQETQYF
TRBJ2-3	TRBV29-1	.	.	TGCAGCGTTGAATTAACAGATACGCAGTATTTT	CSVELTDTQYF
TRBJ2-7	TRBV7-3	.	.	TGTGCCAGCAGCTTGGGGGGTTCCCCCTACGAGCAGTACTTC	CASSLGGSPYEQYF
TRBJ2-3	TRBV21-1	.	.	TGTGCCGTGTGGGATGGGGATTGGAGAGATTACACAGATACGCAGTATTTT	CAVWDGDWRDYTDTQYF